Described below is a single T cell receptor (beta chain) sequence and its context. What it binds is not known. The junction had 10 bases not matched to a gene; V was cut back by 0 bases and J by 3 bases. From germline, CDR1 is SGHRS and CDR2 YFSETQ. The CDR3 has 18 amino acids. The sample originates from a study of cytomegalovirus exposure and HLA in healthy donors. The PCR made use of 60 Vbeta and 13 Jbeta primers. Generated by immunoSEQ multiplex PCR, the TCRdb table keeps only in-frame clones and is missing some. The sample holds around 140,000 clones; 77% are singletons and the top ten take about 4%. General study points: Earlier results showed most TCR beta V segments being productive about 87% or about 30% of the time.

The sequenced sample consisted of PBMCs. This chain joins TRBV5-1 and TRBJ2-7; TRBD2 matches at 12 bases. The receptor's source is a male donor in good health and CMV-seronegative. The CDR3, as DNA: TGCGCCAGCAGCTTGGCTAGCGGGAGGGCCGGTTATTTCTACGAGCAGTACTTC. This encodes CASSLASGRAGYFYEQYF.